A selection of T cell receptor beta chains follows, all from one sample in a study of Tregs in tolerant kidney transplant recipients. TCRdb's copy holds only in-frame clones and misses some; the assay was immunoSEQ multiplex PCR. The sample shows roughly 69,000 clones, less than 98% of them seen only once. Sequencing was performed on Tregs from blood, taken before the transplant. These receptors were taken from a human donor who received a combined kidney and bone marrow transplant. The CDR3 runs from the conserved cysteine through the conserved F or W. A D gene is named only where the DNA matches it firmly. Size is omitted from some rows. Given values are once, few, many or a class for expanded clones.

D	size	V	J	DNA	CDR3
TRBD1	NA	TRBV30	TRBJ1-4	TGTGCCTGGAGTAAGGGGGCGGTTGAAAAACTGTTTTTT	CAWSKGAVEKLFF
NA	NA	TRBV19	TRBJ1-2	TGTGCCAGTAGTATGGGAAGGCCCGACAGTCAGGATGGCTACACCTTC	CASSMGRPDSQDGYTF
TRBD1	NA	TRBV10-3	TRBJ1-6	TGTGCCATCAGTGAGGGACAGGGCCCATTTGAACCCCTCCACTTT	CAISEGQGPFEPLHF
NA	NA	TRBV9	TRBJ1-1	TGTGCCAGCAGCGTTGAGGGTCTATCGAACACTGAAGCTTTCTTT	CASSVEGLSNTEAFF
NA	NA	TRBV11-3	TRBJ2-7	TGTGCCAGCAGCTTAGGAGGCAGTACCTACGAGCAGTACTTC	CASSLGGSTYEQYF
NA	once	TRBV11-1	TRBJ1-5	TGTGCCAGTTCTAGAGGCCAAGGCAATCAGCCCCAGCATTTT	CASSRGQGNQPQHF
TRBD2	NA	TRBV7-9	TRBJ2-1	TGTGCCAGCAGCGCTGGGACTAGCGGGGGGAGCTCCTACAATGAGCAGTTCTTC	CASSAGTSGGSSYNEQFF
TRBD2	NA	TRBV7-9	TRBJ2-3	TGTGCCAGCAGCTTATTACTCACTAGCGGGAGGTGGGTCACAGATACGCAGTATTTT	CASSLLLTSGRWVTDTQYF
TRBD2	NA	TRBV10-3	TRBJ2-5	TGTGCCATCAGTGCGGGACTAGCGGGATCAGAGACCCAGTACTTC	CAISAGLAGSETQYF
NA	NA	TRBV2	TRBJ1-2	TGTGCCAGCACCTGGACAGAGCCCTATGGCTACACCTTC	CASTWTEPYGYTF
NA	NA	TRBV30	TRBJ1-4	TGTGCCTGGAGTGTACACGGGTCAACTAATGAAAAACTGTTTTTT	CAWSVHGSTNEKLFF
NA	NA	TRBV6-6	TRBJ1-3	TGTGCCAGCAGTTACTCTACTGGAAACACCATATATTTT	CASSYSTGNTIYF
TRBD1	NA	TRBV11-3	TRBJ1-2	TGTGCCAGCAGCCCGACAGGGAACTATGGCTACACCTTC	CASSPTGNYGYTF
TRBD2	NA	TRBV30	TRBJ2-1	TGTGCCTGTCATTCCGGGACTAGCGGCCTACATGAGCAGTTCTTC	CACHSGTSGLHEQFF
NA	NA	TRBV30	TRBJ2-3	TGTGCCTGGAGTGTTTCAGGGCAGATCACAGATACGCAGTATTTT	CAWSVSGQITDTQYF
NA	NA	TRBV7-8	TRBJ2-5	TGTGCCAGCAGCTCCCTCCGGGAGACCCAGTACTTC	CASSSLRETQYF
NA	NA	TRBV5-4	TRBJ2-3	TGTGCCAGCAGCTTCGAGGTTAGCACAGATACGCAGTATTTT	CASSFEVSTDTQYF
TRBD1	NA	TRBV28	TRBJ1-6	TGTGCCAGCTCGGAACATGGACAGGGGGGTTCACCCCTCCACTTT	CASSEHGQGGSPLHF
NA	once	TRBV7-2	TRBJ1-4	TGTGCCAGCACCTTCGGACCGGGAGGGGAAAAACTGTTTTTT	CASTFGPGGEKLFF
TRBD1	NA	TRBV7-2	TRBJ2-2	TGTGCCAGCAGCCCCATACCAGGGGGAGCGGGGGAGCTGTTTTTT	CASSPIPGGAGELFF
NA	NA	TRBV28	TRBJ2-7	TGTGCCAGCAGTCTCCCCCGGGGGGCCCACTACGAGCAGTACTTC	CASSLPRGAHYEQYF
NA	NA	TRBV7-8	TRBJ1-6	TGTGCCAGCAGCACACAGAATTCACCCCTCCACTTT	CASSTQNSPLHF
TRBD2	NA	TRBV7-9	TRBJ2-3	TGTGCCAGCAGCTTAGCTAGCGGGAGGGTTGCAGATACGCAGTATTTT	CASSLASGRVADTQYF
NA	NA	TRBV9	TRBJ2-7	TGTGCCAGCAGCGTTTCCGAATCCAGCTCCTACGAGCAGTACTTC	CASSVSESSSYEQYF
TRBD1	NA	TRBV2	TRBJ1-6	TGTGCCAGCAAAGGACAGGGGGCAAATAATTCACCCCTCCACTTT	CASKGQGANNSPLHF
NA	NA	TRBV21-1	TRBJ2-3	TGTGCCAGCAGCAAAGCGAAGCGGGAGTGGACAGATACGCAGTATTTT	CASSKAKREWTDTQYF
NA	NA	TRBV10-3	TRBJ1-5	TGTGCCATCAGTGAAGTTCGGCAGGGAGGCTCTAGCAATCAGCCCCAGCATTTT	CAISEVRQGGSSNQPQHF
TRBD1	NA	TRBV6-1	TRBJ2-3	TGTGCCAGCAGTGGAAGGACAGGGACCAGCACAGATACGCAGTATTTT	CASSGRTGTSTDTQYF
TRBD2	NA	TRBV5-1	TRBJ2-5	TGCGCCAGCAGCTTGATCGCGGGGGGGCTGGAGACCCAGTACTTC	CASSLIAGGLETQYF